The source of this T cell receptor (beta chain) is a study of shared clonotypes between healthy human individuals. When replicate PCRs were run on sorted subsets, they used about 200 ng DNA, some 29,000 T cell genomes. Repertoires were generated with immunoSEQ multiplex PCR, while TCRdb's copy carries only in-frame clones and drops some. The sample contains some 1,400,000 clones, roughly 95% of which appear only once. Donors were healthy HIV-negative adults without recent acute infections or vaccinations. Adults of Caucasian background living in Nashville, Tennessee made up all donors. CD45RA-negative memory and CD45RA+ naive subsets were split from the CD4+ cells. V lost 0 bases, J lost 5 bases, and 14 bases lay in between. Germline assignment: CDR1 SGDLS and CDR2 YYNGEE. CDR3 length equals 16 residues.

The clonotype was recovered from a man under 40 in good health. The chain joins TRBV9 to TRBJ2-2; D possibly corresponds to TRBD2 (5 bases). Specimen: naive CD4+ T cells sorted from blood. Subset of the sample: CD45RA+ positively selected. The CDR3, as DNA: TGTGCCAGCAGCGTAGTCCGGGGAAGGGAGACCGGGGAGCTGTTTTTT. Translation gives CASSVVRGRETGELFF. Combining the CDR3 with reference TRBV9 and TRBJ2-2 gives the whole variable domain DSGVTQTPKHLITATGQRVTLRCSPRSGDLSVYWYQQSLDQGLQFLIQYYNGEERAKGNILERFSAQQFPDLHSELNLSSLELGDSALYFCASSVVRGRETGELFFGEGSRLTVL.